The next 20 T cell receptor beta chains were all read from a single sample in a study of breast tumors, draining lymph nodes, adjacent tissues. TCRdb redid the calling of the multiplex PCR reads with MiXCR, one entry per CDR3 protein. The sample holds tens of thousands of distinct CDR3 sequences, under 30% seen once. Input material: breast tumor tissue. All receptors come from a female donor with breast cancer. Some clones in this sample may be carry-over from other donors' samples.

This clonotype was counted many times. The chain is built from TRBV2 and TRBJ2-7; D may match TRBD1 or TRBD2 (5 bases each). CDR3 length: 12 residues. Trimming pared 3 bases from V and 4 bases from J, leaving 7 bases between. CDR1 is SNHLY and CDR2 is FYNNEI in the germline V gene. DNA for the CDR3: TGTGCCAGCAGTGACAGGGAGTACGAGCAGTACTTC. The encoded protein is CASSDREYEQYF.

The chain employs TRBV24-1 and TRBJ2-3; 10 bases are a match to TRBD2. The trim removed 4 bases at V and 1 base at J, leaving 4 bases unmatched. The length of the CDR3 is 16 residues. Germline assignment: CDR1 KGHDR and CDR2 SFDVKD. CDR3 residues: CATSEPLAGGTDTQYF. The CDR3 DNA reads TGTGCCACCAGTGAGCCCCTAGCGGGGGGCACAGATACGCAGTATTTT.

Remarks on this clonotype: One base away lies a much larger clone, so this may be a sequencing read error. The V call is TRBV4-2, the J call TRBJ2-2; a weak D match, TRBD1 (5 bases). CDR3 length equals 14 residues. CDR1 LGHNA and CDR2 YNFKEQ come from the germline V gene. This CDR3 reads CASSGQSNTRELFF. The CDR3 coding sequence is TGTGCCAGCAGCGGACAATCGAACACCAGGGAGCTGTTTTTT.

The sample holds a few counts of this clonotype. The chain carries TRBV5-1 and TRBJ1-4; TRBD1 is a possible D gene (6 bases). Germline V lookup: CDR1 SGHRS, CDR2 YFSETQ. V lost 0 bases and J 4 bases, leaving 10 bases between the germline ends. The CDR3 length is 15 residues. This chain's CDR3 is CASSLGGLDNEKLFF. The CDR3 region has the DNA TGCGCCAGCAGCTTGGGGGGGCTAGATAATGAAAAACTGTTTTTT.

Only a few counts were recorded for this clonotype. The chain is built from TRBV5-1 and TRBJ2-5; a possible D gene is TRBD1 (6 bases). Trimming removed 2 bases at V and 1 base at J, with 12 bases between. CDR1 SGHRS and CDR2 YFSETQ come from the germline V gene. CDR3 length: 15 amino acids. Written as DNA, the CDR3 is TGCGCCAGCAGCTTTTATCAGGGGCCCCAAGAGACCCAGTACTTC. Translated, it gives CASSFYQGPQETQYF.

This clonotype was seen ten or more times. This chain joins TRBV11-2 and TRBJ2-3, with TRBD2 matching 11 bases. V shed 3 bases, J shed 2 bases, and the junction held 4 bases outside the gene matches. This CDR3 is built from 16 residues. Looked up from germline, CDR1 is SGHAT and CDR2 is FQNNGV. CDR3 coding DNA: TGTGCCAGCAGCTTGTTAGCGGGAGGGCCCACAGATACGCAGTATTTT. This encodes CASSLLAGGPTDTQYF.

This clonotype was picked up many times. The chain joins TRBV15 to TRBJ2-3; D not certain. Trimming pared 3 bases from V and 2 bases from J, leaving 9 bases between. The CDR3 is 14 residues long. Germline CDR1 reads LNHNV; CDR2 reads YYDKDF (reference sequence). The CDR3: CATSRARSTDTQYF. DNA for the CDR3: TGTGCCACCAGCAGGGCACGGTCCACAGATACGCAGTATTTT.

The sample holds many counts of this clonotype. The chain is built from TRBV6-1 and TRBJ2-2, with D possibly being TRBD2 (5 bases). Germline values: CDR1 MNHNS, CDR2 SASEGT. The CDR3 is made up of 14 amino acids. The V end was cut by 0 bases, the J end by 3 bases, with 5 bases between. In DNA, the CDR3 is TGTGCCAGCAGTGAAGCGGGAGACACCGGGGAGCTGTTTTTT. It specifies CASSEAGDTGELFF.

This clonotype appeared many times. The chain links TRBV6-1 to TRBJ2-7, with 7 nucleotides matching TRBD1. V lost 3 bases and J lost 2; bases outside the gene matches: 4. CDR1 and CDR2 from the germline V gene are MNHNS and SASEGT. The CDR3 has 14 residues. CDR3 residues: CASSDQGGTYEQYF. Written as DNA, the CDR3 is TGTGCCAGCAGTGATCAAGGGGGCACCTACGAGCAGTACTTC.

This clonotype came up many times. The V and J genes are TRBV2 and TRBJ1-2; D gene uncertain. CDR1 is SNHLY and CDR2 is FYNNEI in the germline V gene. CDR3 length: 12 residues. V was pared by 4 bases and J by 3 bases, with 6 bases between. The CDR3: CASSVGDYGYTF. The CDR3 bases are TGTGCCAGCAGTGTCGGGGACTATGGCTACACCTTC.

As concerns this clonotype: A much more abundant neighbour one base away suggests this may be a read error. V gene TRBV4-1 combines with J gene TRBJ1-5; D unclear. The DNA matches TRBJ2-3 better at its end, which makes the J call doubtful. Germline lookup yields CDR1 MGHRA and CDR2 YSYEKL. The CDR3 extends over 14 amino acids. CDR3 nucleotides: TGCGCCAGCAGCCAAGTATGTAGGGCTCAGCCCCAGTATTTT. Translating gives CASSQVCRAQPQYF.

Only one count was recorded for this clonotype. This chain uses TRBV30 with TRBJ1-5; D is uncertain. V dropped 0 bases and J dropped 5 bases, with 11 bases sitting between them. Per the germline V gene, CDR1 is GTSNPN and CDR2 is SVGIG (reference sequence). The CDR3 is 14 residues long. Here the CDR3 DNA reads TGTGCCTGGAGTGTAACGGCTACGGATCAGCCCCAGCATTTT. Amino acid sequence: CAWSVTATDQPQHF.

This clonotype was counted only a few times. A read error is possible here, since a much larger clone lies one base away. The chain links TRBV28 to TRBJ2-7, with 11 bases matching TRBD2. The CDR3 contains 14 residues. The germline V gene encodes CDR1 MDHEN and CDR2 SYDVKM. V lost 6 bases, J lost 4 bases, and 5 bases stayed unmatched. The CDR3 spells CASRPGTSGYEQYF. The CDR3 nucleotides are TGTGCCAGCAGACCCGGGACTAGCGGTTACGAGCAGTACTTC.

In its sample, this clonotype was seen many times. The rearrangement uses TRBV4-1 and TRBJ1-2; 7 bases fit TRBD1. Germline CDR1 and CDR2: MGHRA and YSYEKL. CDR3 length: 15 residues. Trimming removed 4 bases from V and 2 bases from J; junction bases left unmatched: 7. DNA of the CDR3: TGCGCCAGCAGCCCTGGGACAGTCCAAAACTATGGCTACACCTTC. Translation gives CASSPGTVQNYGYTF.

On this clonotype: A much larger clone differs from this one at a single base, so this may be a read error. This chain connects TRBV3-1 to TRBJ2-1; 10 bases fit TRBD2. This CDR3 is 14 amino acids long. From germline, CDR1 is LGHDT and CDR2 YNNKEL (reference sequence). With V trimmed by 6 bases and J by 6 bases, 5 bases remained unmatched. In DNA form, the CDR3 reads TGTGCCAGCAGACCAGGGACTAGCGTCAATGAGCAGTTCTTC. It is translated as CASRPGTSVNEQFF.

This clonotype is judged medium-sized. The chain uses TRBV5-1 and TRBJ1-6; the D gene is possibly TRBD1 (5 bases). Germline loops: CDR1 SGHRS, CDR2 YFSETQ. The V gene lost 2 bases and the J gene lost 6 bases, with 18 bases spanning the gap. The CDR3 has 17 residues. CDR3 loop: CASSFRVRGQTNSPLHF. The CDR3 DNA is TGCGCCAGCAGCTTCCGGGTTCGAGGACAAACTAATTCACCCCTCCACTTT.

The rearrangement joins TRBV14 to TRBJ2-5; the D gene could be TRBD1 or TRBD2 (6 bases each). Trimming left V 1 base short and J 5 bases short, with 14 bases between. This CDR3 is 15 amino acids long. The germline V gene encodes CDR1 SGHDN and CDR2 FVKESK. CDR3 residues: CASSQGRGLGETQYF. CDR3 coding DNA: TGTGCCAGCAGCCAAGGCCGGGGGCTGGGGGAGACCCAGTACTTC.

This clonotype was seen at least ten times. The V and J genes are TRBV12-3 or TRBV12-4 and TRBJ2-7, with D perhaps matching TRBD2 (5 bases). V was shortened by 0 bases and J by 6 bases, with 6 bases between the two germline ends. The CDR3 sequence is 12 residues long. The CDR3 reads CASSLAGSEQYF. CDR3 nucleotide sequence: TGTGCCAGCAGTTTAGCGGGGAGCGAGCAGTACTTC.

Turning to this clonotype: Given a much more abundant clone one base away, this may be a read error. This sequence joins TRBV7-9 and TRBJ1-1; D is undetermined. Germline V gene data show CDR1 as SEHNR and CDR2 as FQNEAQ (reference sequence). The CDR3 runs 13 residues. The chain's CDR3 is CAGSIGIETEAFF. The CDR3 DNA follows: TGTGCCGGCAGCATAGGGATAGAAACTGAAGCTTTCTTT.

In this sample, this clonotype turned up many times. CDR3 nucleotides: TGTGCCAGCAGCTTAGGCCTAGGGAAGGCCGAGCAGTACTTC. This encodes CASSLGLGKAEQYF. The chain is built from TRBV7-2 and TRBJ2-7; D not resolved. This CDR3 region has 14 residues. The V gene lost 1 base and the J gene lost 6 bases, with 13 bases spanning the gap. CDR1 is SGHTA, CDR2 FQGNSA, per germline.